This T cell receptor (beta chain) was recorded in a study of T-cell reconstitution after alpha-beta-depleted transplantation in children. The germline V gene has CDR1 SQVTM and CDR2 ANQGSEA. V shed 6 bases and J 8 bases; nucleotides not matched to a gene: 4. The CDR3 consists of 12 residues. Unique molecular identifiers were built into the TCRbeta library. TCRdb re-analysed the PCR reads in MiXCR, keeping a single row per CDR3 protein. The sample holds 450,000 to 550,000 distinct CDR3 sequences; about an eighth are singletons and the top ten take about 15%. The V gene is TRBV29-1, the J gene TRBJ2-1; 10 bases are a match to TRBD1. The specimen was PBMCs, mostly from graft donor cells, collected 180 days after TCRalphabeta/CD19-depleted stem cell transplant. This TCR was sampled from a female patient aged 2-9 years who had a stem cell transplant for aplastic anemia, so the T cells may come from the graft donor. CDR3 nucleotide sequence: TGCAGCGTCACGGACAGGGGGGATGAGCAGTTCTTC. As protein: CSVTDRGDEQFF.